This TCR beta chain emerged from a study of cytomegalovirus exposure and HLA in healthy donors (dated by TCRdb to the late 2010s). At the level of the whole study: According to a later analysis, the approximately 120 validation repertoires were produced on the same platform as the 700 or so repertoires of the first cohort. To predict cytomegalovirus infection status, the study combined high-throughput TCR immunosequencing, statistical association of individual TCRs with disease status, and machine learning. Along with the approximately 700-subject first cohort, a separate validation cohort of over 90 different subjects was used. The study was designed to test whether signatures of past pathogen exposure could be identified by cataloging public T cell receptors.

In regard to this clone: It lacks a known antigen. No clone much larger than this one lies a single base away; base qualities are absent.

The method behind the library was the immunoSEQ multiplex PCR assay. On the authors' methods: A statistical classification framework was built for diagnosing cytomegalovirus status from the catalog of TCR beta chain sequences. TCRdb's version of the immuneACCESS table is confined to in-frame rearrangements and falls short of the full clone set. An unresolved V gene accounts for under half of the shortfall where checked; the remainder is of unknown origin. V, J and clone size were drawn from that table, and D and trimming were deduced from the DNA. The sample has 59,000 or so clones on record, approximately 92% of them singletons. The ten largest clones capture around 14% of the sample. The donors were included in the validation cohort of 90 to 150 subjects, a group kept apart from the approximately 700-subject first cohort. Summary of the overall study and its limitations: Cytomegalovirus status was reported to be diagnosed by the classifier with high specificity and sensitivity in both the original and validation cohorts. The authors suggested that the approach could potentially be extended to other disease states and immunological phenotypes. Three of the identified cytomegalovirus-associated TCR beta chains were confirmed in vitro to be specific for cytomegalovirus antigens. All 120 or so repertoires were used to score co-occurrence in the validation cohort in a later analysis, because that analysis had no HLA typing for the cohort. Across donors, most TCR sequences were observed very rarely, whereas some public TCRs were present in many individuals. The study listed 150 to 200 TCR beta chains as associated with cytomegalovirus. Of the cluster scores, 85% to 95% were above 0 in a later analysis, which found that TCRs clustered in the first cohort also tended to co-occur in the 120 validation repertoires.

The CDR3 starts with the cysteine, ends with the phenylalanine, and has 14 residues. Kept here is only the CDR3 DNA, which spans 42 bases and is read in frame from base 1. The germline V gene specifies MDHEN as CDR1 and SYDVKM as CDR2. The V end gives up 2 bases and the J end 3 bases, leaving 2 bases in the junction not matched to a gene. The chain joins TRBV28 to TRBJ2-7; the central 9 bases match TRBD1. The receptor comes from a young woman in good health and CMV-seronegative. Sequenced input: PBMCs. The CDR3 is CASSLPGQGYEQYF. The nucleotides read TGTGCCAGCAGTTTACCGGGACAGGGCTACGAGCAGTACTTC.